This entry concerns a single T cell receptor (beta chain). This record comes from a study of blood T cell repertoires in COVID-19. About the research overall: Specimens from acute and convalescent COVID-19 originated in the United States, Italy and Spain. PBMCs, B-cell-depleted T cells, or T cells were the source of the cDNA or gDNA that made up the material.

The CDR3 sequence is 17 residues long. Losses at the gene ends were 1 base for V and 0 bases for J; bases not matched to a gene: 7. The germline V gene has CDR1 SGHVS and CDR2 FNYEAQ. Method: immunoSEQ multiplex PCR; TCRdb's copy keeps in-frame clones and lacks some. The top ten clones hold about 5.7% of a sample with some 85,000 clones, nearly 80% of them seen once. The V gene is TRBV7-6, the J gene TRBJ2-3; TRBD2 agrees at 7 bases. The sequencing sample was made of peripheral blood. The source of this sequence is a man between 65 and 80 years old with COVID-19, enrolled during active disease. In DNA form, the CDR3 reads TGTGCCAGCAGCTTAGGGGGGGGTGGAAGCAGCACAGATACGCAGTATTTT. Translating it yields CASSLGGGGSSTDTQYF. The complete variable domain, with remaining parts taken from reference TRBV7-6 and TRBJ2-3, reads GAGVSQSPRYKVTKRGQDVALRCDPISGHVSLYWYRQALGQGPEFLTYFNYEAQQDKSGLPNDRFSAERPEGSISTLTIQRTEQRDSAMYRCASSLGGGGSSTDTQYFGPGTRLTVL.